This T cell receptor beta chain was observed in a study of cytomegalovirus exposure and HLA in healthy donors. The overall study: An early data release held approximately 80 million unique TCRs from HLA-typed donors. Study-wide results and caveats: Three of the chains that were CMV-associated were confirmed in vitro to be specific for CMV antigens. For TCR beta chains, V- and J-gene trimming was later linked to a missense DCLRE1C variant.

This clone was counted a few times. Its antigen is not identified. J was trimmed by 5 bases and V by 0 bases; bases with no gene match: 7. This CDR3 contains 16 residues. Germline V gene data show CDR1 as LGHNA and CDR2 as YSLEER. Donors showed nominal health when sampled, although they likely had unrecorded immune exposures. Researchers ran the PCR with 60 Vbeta and 13 Jbeta primers. Some clones are missing from TCRdb's copy, which holds only in-frame ones; the method was immunoSEQ multiplex PCR. The sample lists about 170,000 clones, 75% to 90% occurring once. The sequence was collected from a male donor in good health and CMV-seronegative. The V gene is TRBV4-3, the J gene TRBJ2-3; 8 bases line up with TRBD1. Sequences were obtained from PBMCs. The CDR3 here is CASSQDRTGMGDTQYF. Written as DNA, the CDR3 is TGCGCCAGCAGCCAAGACAGGACAGGGATGGGAGATACGCAGTATTTT.